The rows below give T cell receptor beta chains drawn from one sample of a study of breast tumors, draining lymph nodes, adjacent tissues. In TCRdb, the multiplex PCR reads were re-called with MiXCR into one record per CDR3 protein. The repertoire includes about 180,000 distinct CDR3 sequences, roughly 35% of them detected once, and approximately 3.9% sits in the top ten. Material: axillary lymph node tissue. The receptors come from a female donor with breast cancer. Some clones in this sample may be carry-over from other donors' samples. The CDR3 runs from the conserved cysteine through the conserved F or W. A D gene is named only where the DNA matches it firmly. Clone size is shown for a subset of rows, as once, few, many or a class of expanded clone.

>TRBD1|NA|TRBJ2-2|TRBV7-3
TGTGCCAGCAGCTTATCCCCCGGGACAGGGAACACCGGGGAGCTGTTTTTT
CASSLSPGTGNTGELFF
>TRBD1|many|TRBJ1-4|TRBV7-2
TGTGCCAGCAGCCCCCGACAGGGTCGTAATGAAAAACTGTTTTTT
CASSPRQGRNEKLFF
>NA|many|TRBJ1-4|TRBV30
TGTGCCTGGAGCCCAAGAACAGCAACTAATGAAAAACTGTTTTTT
CAWSPRTATNEKLFF
>NA|NA|TRBJ2-2|TRBV7-9
TGTGCCAGCAGCTACCGGGCAGGGGGGAGCACCGGGGAGCTGTTTTTT
CASSYRAGGSTGELFF
>NA|once|TRBJ1-6|TRBV5-1
TGCGCCAGCAGGGTGGGGCGGGGGGCGCGTTCACCCCTCCACTTT
CASRVGRGARSPLHF
>NA|many|TRBJ2-1|TRBV20-1
TGCAGTGCTAGGGATTGGACGTACAATGAGCAGTTCTTC
CSARDWTYNEQFF
>TRBD2|NA|TRBJ2-6|TRBV5-1
TGCGCCAGCAGCTGGGAGGGATTC
CASSWEGF
>TRBD2|many|TRBJ2-1|TRBV19
TGTGCCAGTAGTATAGATACTAGCGGAAGCTCCTACAATGAGCAGTTCTTC
CASSIDTSGSSYNEQFF
>NA|many|TRBJ1-5|TRBV19
TGTGCCAGTAGTATTTCGGGTTCGAATCAGCCCCAGCATTTT
CASSISGSNQPQHF
>NA|NA|TRBJ2-2|TRBV11-3
TGTGCCAGCAGCTTAAGCCAAGACGGGGAGCCGTTTTTT
CASSLSQDGEPFF
>NA|many|TRBJ1-2|TRBV7-8
TGTGCCAGCAGCTTAGCGACAGGAACGGGCTACACCTTC
CASSLATGTGYTF
>NA|NA|TRBJ1-2|TRBV14
TGTGCCAGCAGCTTAGCGCAGGCCTCTCGACCGCAAGGCTACACCTTC
CASSLAQASRPQGYTF
>TRBD2|many|TRBJ2-5|TRBV3-1
TGTGCCAGCAGCTCCCTAGCGGGGGAGGCGCAAGAGACCCAGTACTTC
CASSSLAGEAQETQYF
>NA|NA|TRBJ2-2|TRBV20-1
TGCAGTGCTAGAGAGAGGGGGGCGAACACCGGGGAGCTGTTTTTT
CSARERGANTGELFF
>TRBD1|many|TRBJ2-2|TRBV12-3/TRBV12-4
TGTGCCAGCAGCAAGGGACAGGGGGTAAATACCGGGGAGCTGTTTTTT
CASSKGQGVNTGELFF
>TRBD2|few|TRBJ2-2|TRBV18
TGTGCCAGCTCACGTCCGGGACTAGCGGGAGTAACGAGCACCGGGGAGCTGTTTTTT
CASSRPGLAGVTSTGELFF
>NA|many|TRBJ1-3|TRBV6-1
TGTGCCAGCAGGATCACCAGGGGTTCTGGAAACACCATATATTTT
CASRITRGSGNTIYF
>TRBD2|many|TRBJ2-7|TRBV28
TGTGCCAGCAGTTTAGGGGGGGTCCCCTACGAGCAGTACTTC
CASSLGGVPYEQYF
>NA|NA|TRBJ2-2|TRBV15
TGTGCCACCAGCCCGCGGCCGGGGGGCCGGGACACCGGGGAGCGGTTTTTT
CATSPRPGGRDTGERFF
>NA|once|TRBJ2-2|TRBV10-1
TGCGCCAGCAGTGAGTCACAAGGTCCGCACGGGGAGCTGTTTTTT
CASSESQGPHGELFF
>TRBD2|many|TRBJ2-3|TRBV4-1
TGCGCCAGCAGCCAACTAGCGGGGGGGCGAGATACGCAGTATTTT
CASSQLAGGRDTQYF
>TRBD2|many|TRBJ2-5|TRBV11-2
TGTGCCAGCAGCTCGAGATCCCCCCTGCGGGGGGCTAAAGAGACCCAGTACTTC
CASSSRSPLRGAKETQYF
>TRBD1|few|TRBJ2-1|TRBV6-6
TGTGCCAGCAGTGACCCGGGACAGGGAAAAAATGAGCAGTTCTTC
CASSDPGQGKNEQFF
>NA|many|TRBJ1-6|TRBV7-8
TGTGCCAGCAGCCCTCCGGCAGGCTATAATTCACCCCTCCACTTT
CASSPPAGYNSPLHF
>TRBD2|few|TRBJ2-1|TRBV3-1
TGTGCCAGCAGCCAAGGGATGCCTCTAGCGGGATCCTACAATGAGCAGTTCTTC
CASSQGMPLAGSYNEQFF
>TRBD2|many|TRBJ2-4|TRBV7-9
TGTGCCAGCAGTTGGGAGGGGAGGGCCAAAAACATTCAGTACTTC
CASSWEGRAKNIQYF
>TRBD1|many|TRBJ1-2|TRBV6-5
TGTGCCAGCGGAGGGGGGCGGGACAGGCGTGGCTACACCTTC
CASGGGRDRRGYTF
>TRBD1|NA|TRBJ2-2|TRBV28
TGTGCCAGCGGTTCCTGGACAGGGGGAGGTCCCGGGGGGGAGCTGTTTTTT
CASGSWTGGGPGGELFF
>NA|NA|TRBJ1-5|TRBV7-9
TGTGCCAGCAGCTCAGACGGGGACTGGAGGCAACGCGAGCATTTT
CASSSDGDWRQREHF
>TRBD2|many|TRBJ2-5|TRBV7-9
TGTGCCAGCAGCTTTACTAGCGGGGGAGGGGAGACCCAGTACTTC
CASSFTSGGGETQYF
>TRBD2|few|TRBJ2-7|TRBV28
TGTGCCAGCAGTTCCCTGACTAGCGGGAGGTACTACGAGCAGTACTTC
CASSSLTSGRYYEQYF
>NA|many|TRBJ2-3|TRBV7-2
TGTGCCAGCAGCTTAAGTCCCAGGTACACAGATACGCAGTATTTT
CASSLSPRYTDTQYF
>NA|NA|TRBJ2-3|TRBV20-1
TGCAGTGCTCCCAGCCAGGGGGGAGCAGATACGCAGTATTTT
CSAPSQGGADTQYF
>TRBD2|NA|TRBJ2-1|TRBV12-3/TRBV12-4
TGTGCCAGCAGTTTAGGGGGTAGCGGGGGTGATGAGCAGTTCTTC
CASSLGGSGGDEQFF
>TRBD2|many|TRBJ2-1|TRBV7-8
TGTGCCAGCAGCGGGGGAGGGACTGCCTGGGACAATGAGCAGTTCTTC
CASSGGGTAWDNEQFF
>TRBD2|many|TRBJ2-7|TRBV5-5
TGTGCCAGCAGCTTGGGGACTAGCCGAGCCCGAGCCGAGCAGTACTTC
CASSLGTSRARAEQYF
>NA|many|TRBJ1-2|TRBV2
TGTGCCAGCAACGCGCTTACCTCGGGGGTGTCGGTGGGCTACACCTTC
CASNALTSGVSVGYTF
>TRBD1|few|TRBJ1-1|TRBV6-5
TGTGCCAGCAGTTGGGACAGGGGGGGCACTGAAGCTTTCTTT
CASSWDRGGTEAFF
>TRBD1|NA|TRBJ2-5|TRBV12-3/TRBV12-4
TGTGCCAGCAGTTCCCGGGACAGGGCAGGGGAGACCCAGTACTTC
CASSSRDRAGETQYF
>NA|many|TRBJ2-3|TRBV9
TGTGCCAGCAGCCCCTACGGGGGCAACACAGATACGCAGTATTTT
CASSPYGGNTDTQYF
>NA|few|TRBJ1-5|TRBV3-1
TGTGCCAGCAGCCAGGGCAATCAGCCCCAGCATTTT
CASSQGNQPQHF
>NA|many|TRBJ2-7|TRBV27
TGTGCCAGCAGTTCTCACCTTTCGAGCTACGAGCAGTACTTC
CASSSHLSSYEQYF
>TRBD2|NA|TRBJ2-5|TRBV7-2
TGTGCCAGCAGCTTAGAATGGGGTAGCGGGAGGTCGCAGACCCAGTACTTC
CASSLEWGSGRSQTQYF
>NA|many|TRBJ1-5|TRBV30
TGTGCCTGGAGTGTCAATAGCAATCAGCCCCAGCATTTT
CAWSVNSNQPQHF